A selection of T cell receptor beta chains follows, all from one sample in a study of human T cells and chemical hapten exposure. MiXCR, run by TCRdb on the RACE reads, gives a single entry per CDR3 protein. This table has about 400,000 distinct CDR3 sequences, just under 6.5% appearing once. The sequences come from whole blood, collected in connection with sensitization to the hapten diphenylcyclopropenone (DPC). The receptors here all came from a woman aged 18-29 years with alopecia areata. Some clones in this sample may be carry-over from other donors' samples. Each CDR3 is given with its conserved first and last residue. The order of the fields is V gene, clone size, D gene, J gene, CDR3 protein, CDR3 DNA. D genes are given only for firm matches. Only some rows state a clone size, as once, few, many or a class for expanded clones.

TRBV28	few	-	TRBJ1-3	CASSFPIGEGHMGHPSGNTIYF	TGTGCCAGCAGTTTCCCCATAGGCGAGGGCCACATGGGACATCCCTCTGGAAACACCATATATTTT
TRBV12-3/TRBV12-4	-	TRBD2	TRBJ2-3	CASRERGFTDTQYF	TGTGCCAGCAGAGAGCGGGGTTTCACAGATACGCAGTATTTT
TRBV20-1	many	-	TRBJ1-2	CSAQQQRNYGYTF	TGCAGTGCGCAACAGCAGCGAAACTATGGCTACACCTTC
TRBV6-5	-	-	TRBJ2-2	CACSPRDDTGELFF	TGTGCCTGCAGTCCCCGGGATGACACCGGGGAGCTGTTTTTT
TRBV6-2/TRBV6-3	-	-	TRBJ2-1	CASRPSGTGPYNEQFF	TGTGCCAGCAGGCCCTCAGGGACTGGCCCCTACAATGAGCAGTTCTTC
TRBV7-8	many	-	TRBJ1-1	CASSTGTTTEAFF	TGTGCCAGCAGCACTGGGACAACCACTGAAGCTTTCTTT
TRBV6-6	many	-	TRBJ1-2	CASSYLDGGRPNYGYTF	TGTGCCAGCAGTTATTTGGACGGAGGCAGGCCTAACTATGGCTACACCTTC
TRBV24-1	-	-	TRBJ2-1	CATSETRGYEQFF	TGTGCCACCAGTGAAACTAGAGGGTATGAGCAGTTCTTC
TRBV18	many	-	TRBJ1-2	CASSPTEANYGYTF	TGTGCCAGCTCACCGACAGAAGCTAACTATGGCTACACCTTC
TRBV5-1	few	-	TRBJ2-1	CASSLDPNEQFF	TGCGCCAGCAGCTTAGACCCCAATGAGCAGTTCTTC
TRBV6-1	-	-	TRBJ1-5	CASSETFRQPQHF	TGTGCCAGCAGTGAGACGTTTCGGCAGCCCCAGCATTTT
TRBV12-3/TRBV12-4	-	-	TRBJ2-7	CASSLVEKQYF	TGTGCCAGCAGTTTAGTAGAGAAGCAGTACTTC
TRBV20-1	-	TRBD2	TRBJ2-7	CSAAGTTYEQYF	TGCAGTGCTGCCGGGACTACCTACGAGCAGTACTTC
TRBV6-1	-	TRBD2	TRBJ2-1	CASSESSGGYNEQFF	TGTGCCAGCAGTGAATCTAGCGGGGGCTACAATGAGCAGTTCTTC
TRBV5-5	-	TRBD1	TRBJ2-5	CASSPQPTGLETQYF	TGTGCCAGCAGCCCTCAACCGACAGGGCTGGAGACCCAGTACTTC
TRBV4-1	-	-	TRBJ1-1	CASSQDGGYTEAFF	TGCGCCAGCAGCCAAGATGGGGGATATACTGAAGCTTTCTTT
TRBV4-3	many	-	TRBJ2-3	CASSQEGGGTDTQYF	TGCGCCAGCAGCCAAGAAGGAGGGGGTACAGATACGCAGTATTTT
TRBV6-4	many	-	TRBJ2-2	CASSVEETTGELFF	TGTGCCAGCAGTGTTGAGGAAACAACCGGGGAGCTGTTTTTT
TRBV10-3	many	TRBD1	TRBJ1-2	CAISDPGGIGYGYTF	TGTGCCATCAGTGATCCAGGGGGCATAGGCTATGGCTACACCTTC
TRBV25-1	few	TRBD1	TRBJ1-2	CASMATGYGYTF	TGTGCCAGCATGGCGACAGGGTATGGCTACACCTTC